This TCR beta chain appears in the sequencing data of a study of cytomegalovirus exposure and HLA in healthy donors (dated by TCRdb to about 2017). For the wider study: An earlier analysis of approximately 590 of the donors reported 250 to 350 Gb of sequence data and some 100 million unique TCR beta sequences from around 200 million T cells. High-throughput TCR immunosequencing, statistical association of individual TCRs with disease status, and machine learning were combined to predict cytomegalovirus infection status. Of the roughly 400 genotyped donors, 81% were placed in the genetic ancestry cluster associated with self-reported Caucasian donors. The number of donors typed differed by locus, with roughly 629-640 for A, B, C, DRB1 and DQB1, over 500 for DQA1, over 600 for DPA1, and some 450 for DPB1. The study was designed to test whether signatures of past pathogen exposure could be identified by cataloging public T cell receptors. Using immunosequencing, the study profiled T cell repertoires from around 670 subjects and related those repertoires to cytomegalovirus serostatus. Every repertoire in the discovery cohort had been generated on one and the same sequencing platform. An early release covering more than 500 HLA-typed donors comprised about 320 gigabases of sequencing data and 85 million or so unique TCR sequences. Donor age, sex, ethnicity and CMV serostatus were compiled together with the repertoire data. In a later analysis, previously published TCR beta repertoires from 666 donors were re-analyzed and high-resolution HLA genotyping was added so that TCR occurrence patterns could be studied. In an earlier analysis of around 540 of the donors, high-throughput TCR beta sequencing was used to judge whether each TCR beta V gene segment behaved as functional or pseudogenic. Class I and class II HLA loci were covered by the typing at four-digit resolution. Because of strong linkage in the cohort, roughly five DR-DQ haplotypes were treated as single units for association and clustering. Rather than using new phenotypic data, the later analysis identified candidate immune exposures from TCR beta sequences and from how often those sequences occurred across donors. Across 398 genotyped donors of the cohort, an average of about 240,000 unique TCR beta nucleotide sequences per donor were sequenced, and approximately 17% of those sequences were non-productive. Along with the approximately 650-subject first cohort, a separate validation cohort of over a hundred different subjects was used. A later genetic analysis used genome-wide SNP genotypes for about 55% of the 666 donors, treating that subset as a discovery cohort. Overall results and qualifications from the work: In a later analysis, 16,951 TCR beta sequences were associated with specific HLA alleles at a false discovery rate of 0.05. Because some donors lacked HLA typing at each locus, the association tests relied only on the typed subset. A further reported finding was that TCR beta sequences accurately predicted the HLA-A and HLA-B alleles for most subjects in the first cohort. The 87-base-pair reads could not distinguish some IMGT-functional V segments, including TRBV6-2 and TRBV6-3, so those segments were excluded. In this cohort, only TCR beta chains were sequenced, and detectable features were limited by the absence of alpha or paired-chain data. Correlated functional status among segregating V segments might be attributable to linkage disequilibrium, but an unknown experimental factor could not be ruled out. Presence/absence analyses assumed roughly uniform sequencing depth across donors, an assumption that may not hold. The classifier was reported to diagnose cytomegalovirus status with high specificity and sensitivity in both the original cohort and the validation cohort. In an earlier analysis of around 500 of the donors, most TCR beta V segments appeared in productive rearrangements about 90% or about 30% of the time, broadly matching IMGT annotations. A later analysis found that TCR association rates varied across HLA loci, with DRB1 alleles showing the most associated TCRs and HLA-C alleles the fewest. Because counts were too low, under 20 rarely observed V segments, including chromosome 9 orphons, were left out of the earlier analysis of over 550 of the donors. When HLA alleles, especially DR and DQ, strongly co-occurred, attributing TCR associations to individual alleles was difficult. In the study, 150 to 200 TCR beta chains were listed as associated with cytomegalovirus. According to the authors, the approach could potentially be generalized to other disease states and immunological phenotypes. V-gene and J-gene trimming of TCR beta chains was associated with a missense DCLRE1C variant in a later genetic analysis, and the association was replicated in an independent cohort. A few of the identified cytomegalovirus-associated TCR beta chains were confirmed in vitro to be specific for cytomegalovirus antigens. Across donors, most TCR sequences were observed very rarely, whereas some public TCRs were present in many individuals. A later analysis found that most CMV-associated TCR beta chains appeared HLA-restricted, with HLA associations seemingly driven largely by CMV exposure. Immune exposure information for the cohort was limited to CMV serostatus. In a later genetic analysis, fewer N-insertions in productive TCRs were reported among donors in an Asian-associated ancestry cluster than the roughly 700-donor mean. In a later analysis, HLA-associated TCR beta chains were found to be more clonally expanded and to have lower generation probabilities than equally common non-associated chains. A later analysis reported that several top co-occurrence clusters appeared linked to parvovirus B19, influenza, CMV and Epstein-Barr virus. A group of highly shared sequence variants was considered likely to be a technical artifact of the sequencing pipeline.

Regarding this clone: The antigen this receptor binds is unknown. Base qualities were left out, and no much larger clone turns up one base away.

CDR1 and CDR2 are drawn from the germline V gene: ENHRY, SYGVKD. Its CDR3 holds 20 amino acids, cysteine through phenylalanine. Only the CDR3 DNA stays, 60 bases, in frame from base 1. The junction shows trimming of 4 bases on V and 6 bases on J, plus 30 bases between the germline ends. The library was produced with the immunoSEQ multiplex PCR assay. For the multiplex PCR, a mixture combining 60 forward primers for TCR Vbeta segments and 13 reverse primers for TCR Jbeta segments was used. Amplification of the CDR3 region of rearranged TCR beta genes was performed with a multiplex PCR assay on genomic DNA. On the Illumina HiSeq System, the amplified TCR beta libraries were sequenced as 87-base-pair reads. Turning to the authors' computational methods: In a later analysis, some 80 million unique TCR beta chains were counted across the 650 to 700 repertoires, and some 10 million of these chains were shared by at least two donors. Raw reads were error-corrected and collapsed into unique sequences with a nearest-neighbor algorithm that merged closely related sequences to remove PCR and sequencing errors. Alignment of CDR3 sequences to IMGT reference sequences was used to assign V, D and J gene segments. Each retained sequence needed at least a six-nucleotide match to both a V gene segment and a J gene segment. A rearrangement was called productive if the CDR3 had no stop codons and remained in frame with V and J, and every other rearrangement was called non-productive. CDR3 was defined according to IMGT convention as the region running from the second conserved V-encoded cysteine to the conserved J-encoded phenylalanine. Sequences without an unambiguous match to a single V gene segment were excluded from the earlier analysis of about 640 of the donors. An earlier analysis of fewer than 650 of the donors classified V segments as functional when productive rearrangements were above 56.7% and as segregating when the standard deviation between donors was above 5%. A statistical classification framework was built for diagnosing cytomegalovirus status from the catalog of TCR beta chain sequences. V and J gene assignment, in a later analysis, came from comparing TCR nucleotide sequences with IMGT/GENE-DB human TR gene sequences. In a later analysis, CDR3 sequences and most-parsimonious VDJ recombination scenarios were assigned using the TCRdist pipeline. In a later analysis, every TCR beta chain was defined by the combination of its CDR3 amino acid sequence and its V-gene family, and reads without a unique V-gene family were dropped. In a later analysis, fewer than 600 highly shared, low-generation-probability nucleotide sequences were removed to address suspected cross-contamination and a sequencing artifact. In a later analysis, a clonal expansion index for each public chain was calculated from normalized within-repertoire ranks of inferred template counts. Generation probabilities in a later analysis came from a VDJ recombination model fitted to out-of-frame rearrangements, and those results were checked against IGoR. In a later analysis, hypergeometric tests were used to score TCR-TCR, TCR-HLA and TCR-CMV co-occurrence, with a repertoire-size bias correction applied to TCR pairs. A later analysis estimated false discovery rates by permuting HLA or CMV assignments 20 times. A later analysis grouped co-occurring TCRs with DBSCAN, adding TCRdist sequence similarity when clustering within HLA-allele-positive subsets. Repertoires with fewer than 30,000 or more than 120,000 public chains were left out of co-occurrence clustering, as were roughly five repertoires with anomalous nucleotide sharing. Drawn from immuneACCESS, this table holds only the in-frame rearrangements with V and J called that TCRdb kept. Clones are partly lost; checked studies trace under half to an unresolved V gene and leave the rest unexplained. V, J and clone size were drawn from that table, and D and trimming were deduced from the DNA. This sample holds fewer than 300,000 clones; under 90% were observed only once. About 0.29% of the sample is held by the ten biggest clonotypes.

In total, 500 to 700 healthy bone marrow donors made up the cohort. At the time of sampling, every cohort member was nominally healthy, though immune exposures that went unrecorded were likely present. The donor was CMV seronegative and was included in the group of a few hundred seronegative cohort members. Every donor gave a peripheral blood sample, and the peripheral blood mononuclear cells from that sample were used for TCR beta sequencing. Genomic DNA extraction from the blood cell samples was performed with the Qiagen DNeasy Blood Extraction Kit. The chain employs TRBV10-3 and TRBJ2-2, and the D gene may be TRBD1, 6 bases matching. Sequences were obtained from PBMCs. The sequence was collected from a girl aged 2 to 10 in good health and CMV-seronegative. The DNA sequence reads TGTGCCATCAGTGTAGTTCTTCGGATGATTAGGGGGTTTGGAGCCGGGGAGCTGTTTTTT. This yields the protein CAISVVLRMIRGFGAGELFF.